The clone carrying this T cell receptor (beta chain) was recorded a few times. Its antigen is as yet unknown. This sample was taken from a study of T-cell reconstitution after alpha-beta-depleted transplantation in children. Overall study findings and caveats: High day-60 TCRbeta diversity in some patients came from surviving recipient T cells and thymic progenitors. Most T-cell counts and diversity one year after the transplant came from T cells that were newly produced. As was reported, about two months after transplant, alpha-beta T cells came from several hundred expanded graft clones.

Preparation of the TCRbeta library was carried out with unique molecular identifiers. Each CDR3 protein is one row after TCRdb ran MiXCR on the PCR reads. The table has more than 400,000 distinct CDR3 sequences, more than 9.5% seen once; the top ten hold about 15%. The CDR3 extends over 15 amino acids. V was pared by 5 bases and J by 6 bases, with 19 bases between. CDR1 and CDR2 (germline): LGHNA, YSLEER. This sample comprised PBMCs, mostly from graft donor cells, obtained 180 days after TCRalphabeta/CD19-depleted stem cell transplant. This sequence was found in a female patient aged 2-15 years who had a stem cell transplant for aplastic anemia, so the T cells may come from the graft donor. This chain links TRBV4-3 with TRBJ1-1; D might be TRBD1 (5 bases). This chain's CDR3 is CASSSRAGGTSEAFF. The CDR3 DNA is TGCGCCAGCAGCTCCCGCGCGGGGGGAACTTCTGAAGCTTTCTTT.